This entry lists 2 T cell receptor beta chains sequenced from one sample in a study of T cells in Graves' hyperthyroidism and ophthalmopathy. The TCR beta CDR3 regions underwent amplification using RNA transcripts as the source. A set of HTBI primers served as the primers for a first-round RT-PCR of the TCR CDR3. TCRdb fed the multiplex PCR reads into MiXCR, producing one record per CDR3 protein. The sample includes about 680,000 distinct CDR3 sequences, approximately 36% of them seen just once. Sequenced input: blood. These receptors were collected from a woman aged 40 to 55 with Graves' hyperthyroidism.

The chain employs TRBV10-3 and TRBJ2-5, with D possibly being TRBD1 (6 bases). CDR1 and CDR2 (germline): ENHRY, SYGVKD. The CDR3 is 11 amino acids. V was trimmed by 11 bases and J by 1 base, leaving 8 bases between them. CDR3 in DNA: TGTGCCGCAGGGGCCCAAGAGACCCAGTACTTC. Translated, it gives CAAGAQETQYF.

As regards this clonotype: An end of the junction differs from the germline gene, which may be a read error. This rearrangement joins TRBV4-1 to TRBJ1-2; D is possibly TRBD1 (5 bases). The CDR3 has 13 residues. CDR1 is MGHRA and CDR2 is YSYEKL in the germline V gene. CDR3 in DNA: TGTGCCAGCAGCCCGCCAGGGATCTATGGCCACACCTTC. Encoded protein: CASSPPGIYGHTF.